The present TCR beta chain was sequenced within a study of shared clonotypes between healthy human individuals. The assay was immunoSEQ multiplex PCR, and TCRdb's table has in-frame clones only and misses some. The table includes about 2,200,000 clones, about 93% detected once. Germline V gene lookup returns CDR1 MGHRA and CDR2 YSYEKL. The CDR3 sequence is 13 residues long. Trimming removed 3 bases from V and 5 bases from J; junction bases left unmatched: 3. This clone appeared once. The antigen is unknown. Naive-designated CD8 cells lacked CD45RO, were positively enriched for CCR7, and omitted terminally differentiated effector memory CD45RA+ cells. General study results and limits: Naive subsets generally exceeded memory subsets in estimated richness. Around 5.3% of naive CD4 clonotypes were shared across a few donors. The small donor group covered limited genetic and exposure diversity. The generation probabilities recorded for non-shared clonotypes fell below those of clonotypes shared by all four donors.

This TCR came from a young man in good health. Some clones in this sample may be carry-over from other donors' samples. The chain combines TRBV4-1 with TRBJ1-2; 7 bases map to TRBD1. Input material: naive CD8+ T cells from PBMCs. The DNA of the CDR3 is TGCGCCAGCAGCCAGGGGACAGCTTATGGCTACACCTTC. Its translation is CASSQGTAYGYTF.